The present entry profiles one TCR beta chain with its context. Its antigen is still unknown. This specimen comes from a study of shared clonotypes between healthy human individuals. Study conclusions and caveats: Clonotypes shared by all four sorted-subset donors had higher generation probabilities than non-shared clonotypes.

Some clones are missing from TCRdb's copy, which holds only in-frame ones; the method was immunoSEQ multiplex PCR. The sample shows about 680,000 clones, roughly nine tenths of them seen only once. The naive CD8 fraction comprised CD45RO-negative cells positively selected for CCR7 and excluded terminally differentiated effector memory CD45RA+ cells. Free of recent acute infections or vaccinations, the donors were healthy HIV-negative adults. Germline V gene data show CDR1 as MNHEY and CDR2 as SMNVEV (reference sequence). This CDR3 has 15 residues. Losses at the gene ends were 5 bases for V and 6 bases for J; bases not matched to a gene: 10.

The chain couples TRBV27 to TRBJ2-1; 7 bases match TRBD2. The clonotype was recovered from a man aged 30-40 years in good health. Sequenced: naive CD8+ T cells sorted from blood. The DNA for the CDR3 is TGTGCCAGCAGTATGTTTGCGGGAGTTGGCAATGAGCAGTTCTTC. Translating gives CASSMFAGVGNEQFF.